The TCR beta chain described here comes from a study of post-analysis software for immune sequencing data. About the study: Relapsing-remitting, secondary progressive and progressive-relapsing multiple sclerosis were all included among the disease courses. Study-wide points: Batch-mates among the samples co-clustered strongly by F measure. Multiple sclerosis patients had significantly lower normalized Chao1 diversity than controls. Five TRBV segments, TRBV5-6, TRBV5-1 and TRBV20-1 among them, were found more frequent in patients than controls.

Germline CDR1 SQVTM, CDR2 ANQGSEA. This CDR3 has 14 residues. Between the trimmed V and J ends, which lost 2 bases and 1 base, there was a span of 11 bases. This clonotype was recorded at least ten times. Its antigen remains unidentified. The library was made from cDNA and included unique molecular identifiers. TCRdb itself ran the PCR reads through MiXCR, one entry per CDR3 protein. The sample comprises around 500,000 distinct CDR3 sequences, around 31% of which are singletons, and around 6% rests with the top ten. The rearrangement links TRBV29-1 to TRBJ1-2; D is unclear. The TCR sequence derives from a girl aged 2-17 years with multiple sclerosis. The sample consisted of blood. CDR3 in DNA: TGCAGCGTTGAATTAGGATCTAATAACTATGGCTACACCTTC. Amino acids: CSVELGSNNYGYTF.